Listed here are 15 T cell receptor beta chains from one sample, sequenced in a study of cytomegalovirus exposure and HLA in healthy donors. The primer mix had 60 Vbeta and 13 Jbeta primers. Here immunoSEQ multiplex PCR was the method, and the copy in TCRdb shows in-frame clones only, minus some. The repertoire holds 80,000 or so clones, more than 60% seen once, with more than 2.5% in the top ten. Input material: PBMCs. The receptors were sampled from a man aged 45-65 years in good health and CMV-seropositive.

This clone was seen just once. The V call is TRBV2, the J call TRBJ2-7; no firm D call. Germline CDR1 is SNHLY and CDR2 is FYNNEI. V dropped 6 bases and J dropped 0 bases, with 6 bases sitting between them. The CDR3 sequence is 12 residues long. CDR3 coding DNA: TGTGCCAGCAGCCTGAGCTCCTACGAGCAGTACTTC. It codes for CASSLSSYEQYF. Using reference TRBV2 and TRBJ2-7 for the parts outside the CDR3, the full variable domain is EPEVTQTPSHQVTQMGQEVILRCVPISNHLYFYWYRQILGQKVEFLVSFYNNEISEKSEIFDDQFSVERPDGSNFTLKIRSTKLEDSAMYFCASSLSSYEQYFGPGTRLTVT.

The genes are TRBV19 and TRBJ2-7; 11 bases map to TRBD1. With 3 bases clipped from V and 0 bases from J, the junction kept 1 base outside the gene matches. Germline V gene sequence: CDR1 LNHDA, CDR2 SQIVND (reference sequence). CDR3 length: 15 residues. This chain's CDR3 is CASSMGTGGSYEQYF. The CDR3 DNA reads TGTGCCAGTAGTATGGGGACAGGGGGCTCCTACGAGCAGTACTTC.

The chain links TRBV11-3 to TRBJ2-6, with 7 bases matching TRBD1. CDR1 SGHNT and CDR2 YENEEA come from the germline V gene. V trimming: 6 bases; J trimming: 0 bases; junction bases outside the gene matches: 14. The CDR3 has 19 residues. The CDR3 spells CASSGTEGLSNSGANVLTF. The CDR3 nucleotides are TGTGCCAGCAGTGGGACAGAAGGTCTAAGTAACTCTGGGGCCAACGTCCTGACTTTC.

This sequence joins TRBV11-1 and TRBJ2-7; the match to TRBD2 covers 8 bases. The J segment lost 5 bases and the V segment lost 9 bases, leaving 12 bases of the junction unmatched. The CDR3 runs 14 residues. Germline V lookup: CDR1 SGHAT, CDR2 FQDESV (reference sequence). CDR3 protein: CARGSSGSDHEQYF. CDR3 bases: TGTGCCAGGGGTTCGAGCGGGAGTGACCACGAGCAGTACTTC.

This chain links TRBV6-4 with TRBJ2-1; D not resolved. Germline V lookup: CDR1 MRHNA, CDR2 SNTAGT. Trimming removed 3 bases from V and 4 bases from J, with 4 bases in between. CDR3 size: 12 residues. The CDR3, as DNA: TGTGCCAGCAGTGATATGTACAATGAGCAGTTCTTC. The encoded protein is CASSDMYNEQFF.

The rearrangement links TRBV7-9 to TRBJ1-1; 8 bases align to TRBD1. The J segment lost 5 bases and the V segment lost 1 base, leaving 18 bases of the junction unmatched. In germline, CDR1 is SEHNR, CDR2 FQNEAQ (reference sequence). This CDR3 has 19 residues. The CDR3 sequence: CASSLEEGWQGARWTEAFF. CDR3 nucleotide sequence: TGTGCCAGCAGCTTAGAGGAAGGGTGGCAGGGGGCGCGATGGACTGAAGCTTTCTTT.

The chain uses TRBV18 and TRBJ2-6; D is uncertain. CDR3 size: 16 residues. Trimming took 1 base from V and 0 from J, leaving 7 bases between them. CDR1 KGHSH and CDR2 LQKENI come from the germline V gene. CDR3 residues: CASSPLAPSGANVLTF. CDR3 bases: TGTGCCAGCTCACCACTAGCCCCCTCTGGGGCCAACGTCCTGACTTTC.

The chain is built from TRBV12-5 and TRBJ2-7; D is undetermined. CDR3 length: 17 amino acids. V was pared by 0 bases and J by 0 bases, with 15 bases between. The germline V gene has CDR1 LGHNT and CDR2 FRNRAP. CDR3 region: CASGLVLNPRLSYEQYF. The CDR3 DNA reads TGTGCTAGTGGTTTGGTACTGAACCCGCGGCTCTCCTACGAGCAGTACTTC.

The chain has TRBV7-2 and TRBJ2-1; 9 nucleotides align to TRBD2. There are 13 residues in the CDR3. V lost 2 bases and J lost 10; bases outside the gene matches: 3. CDR1 and CDR2 from the germline V gene are SGHTA and FQGNSA. The CDR3 spells CASSLIAGEEQFF. CDR3 sequence (DNA): TGTGCCAGCAGCTTAATAGCGGGAGAAGAGCAGTTCTTC.

The J gene is TRBJ2-3, the V gene TRBV25-1; the match to TRBD1 covers 7 bases. The CDR3 sequence is 16 residues long. Germline V gene sequence: CDR1 MGHDK, CDR2 SYGVNS. The trim removed 2 bases at V and 1 base at J, leaving 6 bases unmatched. CDR3 nucleotide sequence: TGTGCCAGCAGTGAAGCAGGGGGTACTCGCACAGATACGCAGTATTTT. It specifies CASSEAGGTRTDTQYF.

J is TRBJ2-1 and V is TRBV9; possibly TRBD2 for D (6 bases). Germline V CDR1 and CDR2: SGDLS, YYNGEE. V lost 4 bases and J lost 4, with 18 bases in between. The length of the CDR3 is 16 residues. The CDR3, as DNA: TGTGCCAGCAGCCAGCGGAGGGCTAGCGAATACAATGAGCAGTTCTTC. The encoded protein is CASSQRRASEYNEQFF.

V is TRBV7-6 and J is TRBJ1-3; TRBD1 matches 8 bases. Germline V lookup: CDR1 SGHVS, CDR2 FNYEAQ. The CDR3 sequence is 16 residues long. Trimming at V came to 1 base and at J to 2 bases, leaving 4 bases not matched to a gene. The CDR3 DNA sequence: TGTGCCAGCAGCTTAGTCCCACAGGGGGCTGGAAACACCATATATTTT. As protein: CASSLVPQGAGNTIYF. Full variable domain (rest looked up from reference TRBV7-6 and TRBJ1-3): GAGVSQSPRYKVTKRGQDVALRCDPISGHVSLYWYRQALGQGPEFLTYFNYEAQQDKSGLPNDRFSAERPEGSISTLTIQRTEQRDSAMYRCASSLVPQGAGNTIYFGEGSWLTVV.

V gene TRBV30 combines with J gene TRBJ1-5; a possible D gene is TRBD1 (6 bases). Trimming removed 4 bases at V and 2 bases at J, with 18 bases between. Germline CDR1 and CDR2: GTSNPN and SVGIG (reference sequence). This CDR3 comprises 16 residues. For the CDR3, the DNA is TGTGCCTGGACCCTCGGGGGGGCGCGGGGCAATCAGCCCCAGCATTTT. Translating gives CAWTLGGARGNQPQHF.

A note on this clone: A junction end diverges from the germline sequence, so it may reflect a read error. The chain employs TRBV13 and TRBJ2-4; TRBD1 is a possible D gene (5 bases). The CDR3 contains 13 residues. The germline CDR1 and CDR2 sequences are PRHDT and FYEKMQ (reference sequence). The CDR3 is CASSLQGKNSQYF. CDR3 coding DNA: TGTGCCAGCAGCCTTCAGGGCAAAAACAGTCAGTACTTC.

The chain employs TRBV7-9 and TRBJ2-5; 7 positions agree with TRBD1. The DNA end favors TRBJ2-7, so the J call may be wrong. CDR3 length equals 16 residues. Looked up from germline, CDR1 is SEHNR and CDR2 is FQNEAQ (reference sequence). The chain's CDR3 is CASSFFDRVGSYEQYF. The CDR3 DNA sequence: TGTGCCAGCAGCTTTTTCGACAGGGTAGGGTCCTACGAGCAGTACTTC.